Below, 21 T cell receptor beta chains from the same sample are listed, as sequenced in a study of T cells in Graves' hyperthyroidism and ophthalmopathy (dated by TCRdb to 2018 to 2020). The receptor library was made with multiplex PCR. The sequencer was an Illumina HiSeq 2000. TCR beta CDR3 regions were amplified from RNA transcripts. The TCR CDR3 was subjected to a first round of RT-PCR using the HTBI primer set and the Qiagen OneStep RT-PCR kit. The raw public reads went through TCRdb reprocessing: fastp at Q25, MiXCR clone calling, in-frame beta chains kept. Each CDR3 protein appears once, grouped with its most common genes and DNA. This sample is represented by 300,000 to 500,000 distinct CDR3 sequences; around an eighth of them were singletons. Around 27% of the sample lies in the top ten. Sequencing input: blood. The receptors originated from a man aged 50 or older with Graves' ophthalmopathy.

The CDR3 reads CASSSVGIQETQYF. DNA of the CDR3: TGCGCCAGCAGCTCGGTGGGTATCCAAGAGACCCAGTACTTC. J is TRBJ2-5 and V is TRBV5-1; D not certain. The CDR3 extends over 14 amino acids. Germline-derived CDR1 and CDR2 are SGHRS and YFSETQ. The V end was cut by 3 bases, the J end by 1 base, with 10 bases between.

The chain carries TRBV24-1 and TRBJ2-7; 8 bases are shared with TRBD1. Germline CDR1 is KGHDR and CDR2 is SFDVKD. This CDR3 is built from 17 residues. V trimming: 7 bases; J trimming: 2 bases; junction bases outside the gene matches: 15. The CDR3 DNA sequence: TGTGCCACCAGCCAGGGGGCGTTCGCCCCTCTAACCTACGAGCAGTACTTC. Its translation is CATSQGAFAPLTYEQYF.

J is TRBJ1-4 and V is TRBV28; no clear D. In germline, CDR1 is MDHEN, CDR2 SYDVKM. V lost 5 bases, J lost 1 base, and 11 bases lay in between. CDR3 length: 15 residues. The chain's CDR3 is CASSPPFLTNEKLFF. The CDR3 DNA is TGTGCCAGCAGTCCACCGTTTTTAACTAATGAAAAACTGTTTTTT.

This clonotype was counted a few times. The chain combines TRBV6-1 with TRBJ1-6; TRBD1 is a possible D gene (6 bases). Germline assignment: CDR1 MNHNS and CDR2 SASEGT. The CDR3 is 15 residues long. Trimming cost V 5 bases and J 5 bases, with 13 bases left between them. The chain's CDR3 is CASSHTGTNNSPLHF. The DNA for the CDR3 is TGTGCCAGCAGTCATACCGGGACAAATAATTCACCCCTCCACTTT.

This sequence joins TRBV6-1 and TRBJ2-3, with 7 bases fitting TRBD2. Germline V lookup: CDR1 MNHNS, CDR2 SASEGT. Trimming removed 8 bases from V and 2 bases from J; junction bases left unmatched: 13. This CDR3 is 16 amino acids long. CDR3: CASGGWAGDPTDTQYF. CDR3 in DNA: TGTGCCAGCGGGGGGTGGGCGGGAGATCCCACAGATACGCAGTATTTT.

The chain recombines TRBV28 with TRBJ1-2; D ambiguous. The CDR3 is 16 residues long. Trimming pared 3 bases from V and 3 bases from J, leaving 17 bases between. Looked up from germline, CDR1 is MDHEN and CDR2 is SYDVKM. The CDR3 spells CASSLDPKGPYYGYTF. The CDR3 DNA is TGTGCCAGCAGTTTGGACCCCAAGGGCCCCTACTATGGCTACACCTTC.

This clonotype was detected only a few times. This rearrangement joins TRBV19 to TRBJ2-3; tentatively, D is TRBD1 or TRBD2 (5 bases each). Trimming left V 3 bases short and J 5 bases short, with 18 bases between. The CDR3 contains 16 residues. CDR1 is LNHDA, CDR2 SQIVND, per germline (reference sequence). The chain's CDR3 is CASSIGAGSGQDTQYF. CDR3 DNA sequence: TGTGCCAGTAGTATCGGAGCAGGGAGCGGACAAGATACGCAGTATTTT.

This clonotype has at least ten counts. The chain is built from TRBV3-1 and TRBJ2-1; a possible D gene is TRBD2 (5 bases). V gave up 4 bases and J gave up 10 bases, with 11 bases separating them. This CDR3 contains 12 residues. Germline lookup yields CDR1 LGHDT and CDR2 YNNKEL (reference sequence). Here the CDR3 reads CASSLSTGEQFF. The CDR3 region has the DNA TGTGCCAGCAGCCTATCGACGGGAGAGCAGTTCTTC.

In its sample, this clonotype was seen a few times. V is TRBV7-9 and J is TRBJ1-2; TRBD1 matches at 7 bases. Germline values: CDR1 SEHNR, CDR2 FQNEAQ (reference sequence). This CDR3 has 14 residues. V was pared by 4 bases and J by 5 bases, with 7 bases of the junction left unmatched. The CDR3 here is CASSSDRARYGYTF. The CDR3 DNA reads TGTGCCAGCAGCTCAGACAGGGCCAGGTATGGCTACACCTTC.

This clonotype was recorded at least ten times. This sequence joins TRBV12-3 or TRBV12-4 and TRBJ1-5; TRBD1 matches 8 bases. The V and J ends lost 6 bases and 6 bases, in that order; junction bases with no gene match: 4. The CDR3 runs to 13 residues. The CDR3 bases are TGTGCCAGCAGCTTGGACAGGGCTCAGCCCCAGCATTTT. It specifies CASSLDRAQPQHF.

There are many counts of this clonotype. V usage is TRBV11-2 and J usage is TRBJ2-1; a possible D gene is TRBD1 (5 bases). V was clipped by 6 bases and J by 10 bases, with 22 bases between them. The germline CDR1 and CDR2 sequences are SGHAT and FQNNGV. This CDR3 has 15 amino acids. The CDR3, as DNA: TGTGCCAGCAGGGACACGGTTAGTATTATCTCCGAGCAGTTCTTC. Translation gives CASRDTVSIISEQFF. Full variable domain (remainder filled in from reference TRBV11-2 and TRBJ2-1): EAGVAQSPRYKIIEKRQSVAFWCNPISGHATLYWYQQILGQGPKLLIQFQNNGVVDDSQLPKDRFSAERLKGVDSTLKIQPAKLEDSAVYLCASRDTVSIISEQFFGPGTRLTVL.

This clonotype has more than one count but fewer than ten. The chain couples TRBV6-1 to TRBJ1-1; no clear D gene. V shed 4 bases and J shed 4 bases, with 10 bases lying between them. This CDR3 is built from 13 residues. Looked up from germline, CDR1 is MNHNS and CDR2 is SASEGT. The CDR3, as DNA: TGTGCCAGCAGTGCCCGATGGGGCACTGAAGCTTTCTTT. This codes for CASSARWGTEAFF.

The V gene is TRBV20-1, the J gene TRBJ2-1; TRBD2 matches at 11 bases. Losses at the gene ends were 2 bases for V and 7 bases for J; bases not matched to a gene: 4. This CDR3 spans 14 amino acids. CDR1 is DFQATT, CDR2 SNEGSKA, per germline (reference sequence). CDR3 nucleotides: TGCAGTGCTAGACTAGCGGGAGGCAGGAATGAGCAGTTCTTC. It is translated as CSARLAGGRNEQFF.

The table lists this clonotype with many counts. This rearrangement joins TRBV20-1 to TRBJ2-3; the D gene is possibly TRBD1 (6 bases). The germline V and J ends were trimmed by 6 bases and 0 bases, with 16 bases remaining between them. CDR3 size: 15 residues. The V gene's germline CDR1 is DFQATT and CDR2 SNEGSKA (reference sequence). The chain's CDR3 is CSACSTGTSTDTQYF. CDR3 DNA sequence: TGCAGTGCCTGTTCGACAGGAACTAGCACAGATACGCAGTATTTT.

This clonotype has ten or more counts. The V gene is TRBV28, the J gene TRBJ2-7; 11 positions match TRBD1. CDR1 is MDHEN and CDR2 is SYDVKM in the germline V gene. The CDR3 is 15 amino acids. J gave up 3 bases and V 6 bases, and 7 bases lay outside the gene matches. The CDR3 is CASRPAGQGGYEQYF. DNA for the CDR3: TGTGCCAGCAGACCCGCGGGACAGGGGGGCTACGAGCAGTACTTC. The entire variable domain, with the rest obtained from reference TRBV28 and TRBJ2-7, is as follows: DVKVTQSSRYLVKRTGEKVFLECVQDMDHENMFWYRQDPGLGLRLIYFSYDVKMKEKGDIPEGYSVSREKKERFSLILESASTNQTSMYLCASRPAGQGGYEQYFGPGTRLTVT.

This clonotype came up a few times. CDR3 region: CSGAAGYNEQFF. As DNA, the CDR3 is TGCAGCGGCGCGGCGGGGTACAATGAGCAGTTCTTC. The chain employs TRBV29-1 and TRBJ2-1; D may be TRBD2 (6 bases). This CDR3 has 12 residues. The V end was cut by 7 bases, the J end by 4 bases, with 11 bases between. In germline, CDR1 is SQVTM, CDR2 ANQGSEA.

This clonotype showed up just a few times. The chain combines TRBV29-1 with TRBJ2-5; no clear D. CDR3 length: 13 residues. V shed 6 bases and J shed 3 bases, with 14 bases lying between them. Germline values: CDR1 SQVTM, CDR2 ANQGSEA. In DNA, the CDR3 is TGCAGCGTCGACATGGATTGGGAAGAGACCCAGTACTTC. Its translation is CSVDMDWEETQYF. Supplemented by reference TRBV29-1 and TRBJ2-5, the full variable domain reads SAVISQKPSRDICQRGTSLTIQCQVDSQVTMMFWYRQQPGQSLTLIATANQGSEATYESGFVIDKFPISRPNLTFSTLTVSNMSPEDSSIYLCSVDMDWEETQYFGPGTRLLVL.

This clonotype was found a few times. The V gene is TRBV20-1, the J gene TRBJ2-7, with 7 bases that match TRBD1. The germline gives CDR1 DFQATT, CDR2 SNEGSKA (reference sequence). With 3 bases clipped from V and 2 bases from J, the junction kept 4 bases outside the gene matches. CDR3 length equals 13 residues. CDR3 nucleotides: TGCAGTGCTAGGACCGGGACAGCCTACGAGCAGTACTTC. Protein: CSARTGTAYEQYF.

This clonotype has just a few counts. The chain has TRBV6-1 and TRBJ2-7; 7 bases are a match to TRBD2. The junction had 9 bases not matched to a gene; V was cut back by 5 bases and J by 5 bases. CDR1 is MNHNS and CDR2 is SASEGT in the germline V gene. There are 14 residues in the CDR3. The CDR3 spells CASSRSGKSDEQYF. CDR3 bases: TGTGCCAGCAGTCGGAGCGGGAAGAGCGACGAGCAGTACTTC.

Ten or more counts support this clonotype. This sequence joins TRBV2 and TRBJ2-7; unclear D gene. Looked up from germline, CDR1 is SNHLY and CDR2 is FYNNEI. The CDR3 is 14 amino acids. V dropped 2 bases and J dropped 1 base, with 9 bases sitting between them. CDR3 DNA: TGTGCCAGCAGTGAACTTGGCATTTCCTACGAGCAGTACTTC. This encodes CASSELGISYEQYF.

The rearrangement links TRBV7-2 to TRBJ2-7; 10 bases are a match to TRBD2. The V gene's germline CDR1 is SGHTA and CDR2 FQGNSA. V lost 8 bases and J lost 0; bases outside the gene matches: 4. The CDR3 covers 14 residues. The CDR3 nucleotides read TGTGCCAGCGCCGCTAGCGGGAGCTCCTACGAGCAGTACTTC. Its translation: CASAASGSSYEQYF.